This TCR beta chain was retrieved from a study of shared clonotypes between healthy human individuals. Study conclusions and caveats: In a few donors, around 5% of naive CD4 clonotypes appeared in common.

In the case of this clone: What it recognizes is unknown.

Data came from immunoSEQ multiplex PCR; TCRdb stores just in-frame clones and leaves some out. The sample consists of roughly 640,000 clones, roughly 70% of them appearing once. The CDR3 runs 13 residues. Germline CDR1 is SGHVS and CDR2 is FQNEAQ. The ends were cut back, 3 bases at V and 2 bases at J, with 7 bases in the middle. V usage is TRBV7-8 and J usage is TRBJ1-2; no definite D call. Sequenced sample: memory CD4+ T cells sorted from blood. Stated subset: CD45RA-negative fraction. The receptor's source is a woman aged 25 to 39 in good health. The CDR3 protein is CASSFDGNYGYTF. DNA for the CDR3: TGTGCCAGCAGCTTCGACGGGAACTATGGCTACACCTTC. Together with reference TRBV7-8 and TRBJ1-2, the CDR3 gives the full variable domain: GAGVSQSPRYKVAKRGQDVALRCDPISGHVSLFWYQQALGQGPEFLTYFQNEAQLDKSGLPSDRFFAERPEGSVSTLKIQRTQQEDSAVYLCASSFDGNYGYTFGSGTRLTVV.